Sequencing of this T cell receptor (beta chain) was carried out in a study of human T cells and chemical hapten exposure. V was pared by 2 bases and J by 4 bases, with 10 bases between. The CDR3 consists of 14 residues. CDR1 and CDR2 from the germline V gene are SGHKS and YYEKEE (reference sequence). Time point noted: patch test 2, 6 weeks after DPC sensitization. The treatment here: therapeutic diphenylcyclopropenone sensitization with weekly scalp DPC. Using its own MiXCR run on the RACE reads, TCRdb lists one record per CDR3 protein. The data contain some 79,000 distinct CDR3 sequences, over 9.5% of them seen just once; the ten biggest clones take up about 5%. This clonotype was observed a handful of times.

The TCR comes from a woman aged 45-65 years with alopecia areata. Some clones in this sample may be carry-over from other donors' samples. The chain joins TRBV5-5 to TRBJ1-5; TRBD1 might be the D (6 bases). Sequenced material: whole blood, taken in connection with sensitization to the hapten diphenylcyclopropenone (DPC). CDR3 in DNA: TGTGCCAGCAGCTTAGCCCAGGGGAATCAGCCCCAGCATTTT. This sequence encodes CASSLAQGNQPQHF.